This T cell receptor (beta chain) was captured in a study of blood T cells in healthy people across ages. The CDR3 loop spans 19 amino acids. Germline assignment: CDR1 MDHEN and CDR2 SYDVKM. V lost 7 bases and J lost 2, with 30 bases in between. With a J-beta primer mix and a sample-barcoded 5' primer, a second PCR ran roughly 6 to 12 cycles. TCRdb reprocessed the 5' RACE reads with MiXCR, giving one entry per CDR3 protein. Here the sample spans about 1.6 million distinct CDR3 sequences, approximately 32% being singletons. The sample comprised blood. The TCR was taken from a woman in her twenties or thirties in good health. The rearrangement uses TRBV28 and TRBJ2-7; either TRBD1 or TRBD2 may supply D (5 bases each). The CDR3 region has the DNA TGTGCCAGCACTCCGACTGCAGGGAGATCTAACGGTTCCACCTACGAGCAGTACTTC. Its translation: CASTPTAGRSNGSTYEQYF.